Following are 21 T cell receptor beta chains from one sample sequenced in a study of T cells after yellow fever vaccination. MiXCR, applied by TCRdb to the 5' RACE reads, yields one record per CDR3 protein. The table includes 110,000 or so distinct CDR3 sequences, roughly 6.8% detected once. This material consisted of CD4+ T cells sorted from PBMCs, taken roughly seven weeks after the first yellow fever vaccination. Receptors were obtained from a man between 18 and 35 years old who received the YFV17D yellow fever vaccine.

There are many counts of this clonotype. The rearrangement uses TRBV11-2 and TRBJ2-3, with TRBD2 identical over 12 bases. V lost 3 bases, J lost 2 bases, and 3 bases stayed unmatched. The germline V gene has CDR1 SGHAT and CDR2 FQNNGV. This CDR3 spans 16 amino acids. CDR3 DNA: TGTGCCAGCAGCTTCCTAGCGGGGGGGCTCACAGATACGCAGTATTTT. Its protein is CASSFLAGGLTDTQYF.

This clonotype was picked up many times. The genes are TRBV5-6 and TRBJ1-5; TRBD1 matches at 11 bases. The CDR3 spans 19 residues. After removal of 1 base from V and 1 base from J, the junction contained 10 bases not matched to a gene. Germline CDR1 and CDR2: SGHDT and YYEEEE. DNA of the CDR3: TGTGCCAGCAGCTTGTACAGGGTTGGGGACAGGGGGAGCAATCAGCCCCAGCATTTT. Protein: CASSLYRVGDRGSNQPQHF.

This clonotype was picked up many times. The chain links TRBV5-1 to TRBJ2-2; 7 bases agree with TRBD2. This CDR3 is 16 amino acids long. Germline lookup yields CDR1 SGHRS and CDR2 YFSETQ. V was pared by 4 bases and J by 0 bases, with 6 bases of the junction left unmatched. CDR3 sequence (DNA): TGCGCCAGCAGCCCCGGGGGGACGGCGAACACCGGGGAGCTGTTTTTT. This translates into CASSPGGTANTGELFF. The full variable domain, its missing parts supplied by reference TRBV5-1 and TRBJ2-2, is KAGVTQTPRYLIKTRGQQVTLSCSPISGHRSVSWYQQTPGQGLQFLFEYFSETQRNKGNFPGRFSGRQFSNSRSEMNVSTLELGDSALYLCASSPGGTANTGELFFGEGSRLTVL.

This clonotype has a count of ten or more. The V and J genes are TRBV6-2 or TRBV6-3 and TRBJ2-3; TRBD1 is a possible D gene (6 bases). The CDR3 loop spans 13 amino acids. Germline loops: CDR1 MNHEY, CDR2 SVGEGT. Trimming left V 8 bases short and J 4 bases short, with 13 bases between. The CDR3 region has the DNA TGTGCCAGCTACCAAGGACAGCCAGATACGCAGTATTTT. Amino acid sequence: CASYQGQPDTQYF.

The chain combines TRBV5-1 with TRBJ2-2; no clear D gene. The germline gives CDR1 SGHRS, CDR2 YFSETQ. Trimming removed 0 bases at V and 5 bases at J, with 8 bases between. This CDR3 contains 14 residues. CDR3: CASSLAWLTGELFF. The CDR3 DNA follows: TGCGCCAGCAGCTTGGCCTGGCTGACCGGGGAGCTGTTTTTT.

The V call is TRBV6-2 or TRBV6-3, the J call TRBJ2-1; D is possibly TRBD2 (6 bases). Germline-derived CDR1 and CDR2 are MNHEY and SVGEGT. The ends were cut back, 6 bases at V and 6 bases at J, with 18 bases in the middle. This CDR3 has 15 residues. The CDR3 DNA reads as TGTGCCAGCAGCTCACCCATCGGGGGTCGCAATGAGCAGTTCTTC. Protein sequence: CASSSPIGGRNEQFF.

As regards this clonotype: Just one base apart from a much larger clone, this may be a read error. The chain uses TRBV29-1 and TRBJ1-1; tentative D call: TRBD1 (6 bases). The CDR3 runs to 13 residues. Trimming shortened V by 1 base and J by 3 bases, and 9 bases separated the two germline ends. Germline V gene data show CDR1 as SQVTM and CDR2 as ANQGSEA. The CDR3 reads CSVEGWGHTEAFF. The CDR3, as DNA: TGCAGCGTTGAAGGGTGGGGGCACACTGAAGCTTTCTTT.

This clonotype was observed many times. This chain joins TRBV4-2 and TRBJ1-1; D gene uncertain. The V end was cut by 1 base, the J end by 5 bases, with 8 bases between. The CDR3 spans 13 residues. Germline assignment: CDR1 LGHNA and CDR2 YNFKEQ. The CDR3 loop is CASSQARETEAFF. The CDR3 bases are TGTGCCAGCAGCCAAGCTAGGGAAACTGAAGCTTTCTTT.

This clonotype appeared many times. The V gene is TRBV14, the J gene TRBJ2-1; the D is unclear. This CDR3 has 15 residues. V shed 2 bases and J shed 5 bases, with 13 bases lying between them. Germline V gene lookup returns CDR1 SGHDN and CDR2 FVKESK. CDR3 sequence (DNA): TGTGCCAGCAGCCAATTAGACAACTATAACAATGAGCAGTTCTTC. As protein: CASSQLDNYNNEQFF. The whole variable domain, filled in from reference TRBV14 and TRBJ2-1, reads EAGVTQFPSHSVIEKGQTVTLRCDPISGHDNLYWYRRVMGKEIKFLLHFVKESKQDESGMPNNRFLAERTGGTYSTLKVQPAELEDSGVYFCASSQLDNYNNEQFFGPGTRLTVL.

This clonotype appeared many times. V is TRBV6-2 or TRBV6-3 and J is TRBJ2-5; D is tentatively TRBD1 or TRBD2 (5 bases each). V was cut by 6 bases and J by 5 bases, with 16 bases left in between. CDR3 length equals 14 residues. The germline V gene has CDR1 MNHEY and CDR2 SVGEGT. CDR3 sequence: CASSLHRRRETQYF. CDR3 sequence (DNA): TGTGCCAGCAGCCTCCACAGGAGGAGGGAGACCCAGTACTTC.

This clonotype was picked up a small number of times. Given a much more abundant clone one base away, this may be a read error. The chain is built from TRBV20-1 and TRBJ1-6, with D perhaps TRBD1 (6 bases). CDR1 and CDR2 from the germline V gene are DFQATT and SNEGSKA (reference sequence). Trimming cost V 6 bases and J 8 bases, with 14 bases left between them. The CDR3 totals 13 residues. The CDR3 sequence: CSARGRGYSPLHF. CDR3 in DNA: TGCAGTGCCCGGGGCAGGGGTTATTCACCCCTCCACTTT.

Ten or more counts support this clonotype. The chain links TRBV5-1 to TRBJ2-5, with D perhaps TRBD2 (5 bases). This CDR3 has 15 amino acids. Germline V gene sequence: CDR1 SGHRS, CDR2 YFSETQ. Trimming removed 3 bases at V and 2 bases at J, with 14 bases between. This chain's CDR3 is CASSSGLITQETQYF. The CDR3 DNA sequence: TGCGCCAGCAGCTCAGGACTCATAACTCAAGAGACCCAGTACTTC. The complete variable domain, with remaining parts taken from reference TRBV5-1 and TRBJ2-5, reads KAGVTQTPRYLIKTRGQQVTLSCSPISGHRSVSWYQQTPGQGLQFLFEYFSETQRNKGNFPGRFSGRQFSNSRSEMNVSTLELGDSALYLCASSSGLITQETQYFGPGTRLLVL.

This clonotype showed up just a few times. The chain employs TRBV7-2 and TRBJ1-6, with D tentatively TRBD1 (6 bases). V dropped 0 bases and J dropped 9 bases, with 18 bases sitting between them. Germline values: CDR1 SGHTA, CDR2 FQGNSA. CDR3 size: 17 residues. The CDR3 coding sequence is TGTGCCAGCAGCTTAGCCCCTAGGGGGAAGAAAGGTTCACCCCTCCACTTT. Amino acids: CASSLAPRGKKGSPLHF.

In its sample, this clonotype was seen many times. The chain employs TRBV2 and TRBJ2-3; D is uncertain. The CDR3 is 14 residues long. Germline CDR1 and CDR2: SNHLY and FYNNEI. The V end lost 7 bases, the J end lost 4 bases, and 15 bases lay between the germline ends. The CDR3: CASMVDRWADTQYF. CDR3 in DNA: TGTGCCAGCATGGTAGACCGCTGGGCAGATACGCAGTATTTT. The whole variable domain, filled in from reference TRBV2 and TRBJ2-3, reads EPEVTQTPSHQVTQMGQEVILRCVPISNHLYFYWYRQILGQKVEFLVSFYNNEISEKSEIFDDQFSVERPDGSNFTLKIRSTKLEDSAMYFCASMVDRWADTQYFGPGTRLTVL.

Details on this clonotype: The junction departs from germline at one end; a sequencing error may be responsible. V usage is TRBV4-2 and J usage is TRBJ2-7; no clear D gene. CDR1 LGHNA and CDR2 YNFKEQ come from the germline V gene. The CDR3 extends over 15 amino acids. DNA of the CDR3: TGTGCCATCAGCCCTGGATTCTTCCACTCCTACGAGCAGTACTTC. The encoded protein is CAISPGFFHSYEQYF.

This clonotype was observed at least ten times. An end of the junction does not agree with germline; a read error may underlie this. The chain is built from TRBV12-3 or TRBV12-4 and TRBJ2-2, with D maybe TRBD1 (6 bases). The CDR3 sequence is 10 residues long. The DNA of the CDR3 is TGTGCCAGCAGTTTAGACGGACAGAATTTT. It codes for CASSLDGQNF.

This clonotype occurred many times. The CDR3 DNA is TGTGCCTGGAGTCGAGGACTAGCGGGGGGCACAGATACGCAGTATTTT. It translates to CAWSRGLAGGTDTQYF. The genes are TRBV30 and TRBJ2-3; TRBD2 matches 13 bases. CDR1 GTSNPN and CDR2 SVGIG come from the germline V gene (reference sequence). CDR3 length equals 16 residues. The V and J ends lost 2 bases and 1 base, in that order; junction bases with no gene match: 3.

This clonotype came up many times. The J gene is TRBJ2-2, the V gene TRBV6-2 or TRBV6-3; 7 bases line up with TRBD2. From germline, CDR1 is MNHEY and CDR2 SVGEGT. V shed 4 bases, J shed 4 bases, and the junction held 18 bases outside the gene matches. The CDR3 runs to 19 residues. In DNA, the CDR3 is TGTGCCAGCAGTTCCTCACCCGGGCTAGCGGTTAGAACCACCGGGGAGCTGTTTTTT. Translated, it gives CASSSSPGLAVRTTGELFF.

Many counts were recorded for this clonotype. The chain joins TRBV7-2 to TRBJ2-3, with 8 bases aligning to TRBD1. The V gene end was trimmed by 1 base and the J gene end by 4 bases; junction bases not matched to a gene: 4. CDR1 is SGHTA and CDR2 is FQGNSA in the germline V gene. CDR3 length: 15 amino acids. The CDR3 protein is CASSLVGTGPDTQYF. The DNA for the CDR3 is TGTGCCAGCAGCTTAGTGGGGACAGGCCCAGATACGCAGTATTTT.

This clonotype turned up a few times. The rearrangement joins TRBV5-6 to TRBJ2-5; D is perhaps TRBD1 (5 bases). V dropped 2 bases and J dropped 0 bases, with 8 bases sitting between them. The CDR3 consists of 14 residues. Looked up from germline, CDR1 is SGHDT and CDR2 is YYEEEE. The CDR3 region is CASSFGQHQETQYF. The CDR3 DNA reads as TGTGCCAGCAGCTTCGGACAACACCAAGAGACCCAGTACTTC. The full variable domain, in which reference TRBV5-6 and TRBJ2-5 provide the parts outside the CDR3, is DAGVTQSPTHLIKTRGQQVTLRCSPKSGHDTVSWYQQALGQGPQFIFQYYEEEERQRGNFPDRFSGHQFPNYSSELNVNALLLGDSALYLCASSFGQHQETQYFGPGTRLLVL.

Turning to this clonotype: A read error may be the cause here, since a much bigger clone is one base away. This rearrangement joins TRBV6-5 to TRBJ1-5; no clear D gene. This CDR3 has 16 amino acids. Germline V lookup: CDR1 MNHEY, CDR2 SVGAGI. The CDR3 bases are TGTGCCAGCAGTTCTAGAGGTCCCCAAAGCAAACAGCCCCAGCATTTT. It translates to CASSSRGPQSKQPQHF.